This T cell receptor (beta chain) came from a study of post-analysis software for immune sequencing data. Study-wide results and caveats: In patients, TRBV5-6, TRBV5-1 and TRBV20-1 belonged to four or five TRBV segments found more frequently than in controls. Among multiple sclerosis patients, normalized Chao1 diversity was significantly below that of controls.

Trimming took 1 base from V and 2 from J, leaving 9 bases between them. The CDR3 covers 14 residues. Germline V gives CDR1 DFQATT, CDR2 SNEGSKA (reference sequence). There are many counts of this clonotype. Its antigen remains unidentified. The TCR beta cDNA libraries carried unique molecular identifiers. TCRdb processed the PCR reads anew with MiXCR; each CDR3 protein has one entry. The data hold some 240,000 distinct CDR3 sequences, with 36% observed a single time. The sequence derives from a girl aged 5 to 17 with multiple sclerosis. Sequenced: blood. J is TRBJ2-1 and V is TRBV20-1, with a possible D match to TRBD2 (5 bases). DNA of the CDR3: TGCAGTGCTAGAGGCAGGAGGACCTACAATGAGCAGTTCTTC. Translating it yields CSARGRRTYNEQFF.